This TCR beta chain derives from a study of Graves' ophthalmopathy and Graves' hyperthyroidism. RNA transcripts yielded amplified TCR beta CDR3 regions. HTBI primers primed a first-round RT-PCR, and a second-round multiplex PCR followed. Using its own MiXCR run on the multiplex PCR reads, TCRdb lists one record per CDR3 protein. The table records about 380,000 distinct CDR3 sequences, roughly 15% of them present only once. Pregnant or lactating patients and those with other autoimmune diseases or uncontrolled infections were excluded. The sample comprised peripheral blood. The receptor comes from a woman aged 18-29 years with stable Graves' hyperthyroidism.

This CDR3 reads CASSRDSSLSPLHF. CDR3 bases: TGCGCCAGCTCTCGGGACTCTAGCCTTTCACCCCTCCACTTT. V usage is TRBV5-1 and J usage is TRBJ1-6; TRBD1 might be the D (5 bases). CDR3 length: 14 amino acids. Germline V lookup: CDR1 SGHRS, CDR2 YFSETQ. Trimming stripped 7 bases from V and 9 bases from J, with 17 bases between.